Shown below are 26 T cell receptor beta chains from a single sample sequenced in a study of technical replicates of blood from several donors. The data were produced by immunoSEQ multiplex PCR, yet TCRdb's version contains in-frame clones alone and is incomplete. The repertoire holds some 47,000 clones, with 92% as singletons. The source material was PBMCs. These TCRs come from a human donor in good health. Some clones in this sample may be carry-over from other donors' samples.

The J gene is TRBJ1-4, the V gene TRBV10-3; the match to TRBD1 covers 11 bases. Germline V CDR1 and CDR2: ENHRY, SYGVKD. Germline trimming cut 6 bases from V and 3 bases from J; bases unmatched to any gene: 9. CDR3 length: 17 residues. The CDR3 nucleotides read TGTGCCATCAGGTCAGGACAGGGGGCGGGAGCTAATGAAAAACTGTTTTTT. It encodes CAIRSGQGAGANEKLFF.

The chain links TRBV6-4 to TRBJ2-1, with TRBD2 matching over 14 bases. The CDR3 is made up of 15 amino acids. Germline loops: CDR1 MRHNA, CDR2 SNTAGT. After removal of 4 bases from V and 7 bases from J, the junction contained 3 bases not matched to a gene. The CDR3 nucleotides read TGTGCCAGCAGTGTGACTAGCGGGGGGGCTAATGAGCAGTTCTTC. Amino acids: CASSVTSGGANEQFF.

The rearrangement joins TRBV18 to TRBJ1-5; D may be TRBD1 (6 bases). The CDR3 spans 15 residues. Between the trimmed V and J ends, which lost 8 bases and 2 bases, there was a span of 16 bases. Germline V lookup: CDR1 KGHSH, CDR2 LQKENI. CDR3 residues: CASQIGGLGNQPQHF. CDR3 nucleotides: TGTGCCAGCCAAATCGGGGGGCTCGGCAATCAGCCCCAGCATTTT.

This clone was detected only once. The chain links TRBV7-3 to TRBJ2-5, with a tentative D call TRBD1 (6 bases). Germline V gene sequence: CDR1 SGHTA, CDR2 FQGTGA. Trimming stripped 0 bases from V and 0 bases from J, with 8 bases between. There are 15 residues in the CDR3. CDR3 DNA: TGTGCCAGCAGCTTAACTCGGGACAACCAAGAGACCCAGTACTTC. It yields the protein CASSLTRDNQETQYF.

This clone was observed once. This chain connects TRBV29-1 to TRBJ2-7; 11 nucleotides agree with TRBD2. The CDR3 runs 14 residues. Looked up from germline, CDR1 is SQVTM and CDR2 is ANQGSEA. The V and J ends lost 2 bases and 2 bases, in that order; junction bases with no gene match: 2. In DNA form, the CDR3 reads TGCAGCGTTGAAATAGCGGGGGGGACCTACGAGCAGTACTTC. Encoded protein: CSVEIAGGTYEQYF.

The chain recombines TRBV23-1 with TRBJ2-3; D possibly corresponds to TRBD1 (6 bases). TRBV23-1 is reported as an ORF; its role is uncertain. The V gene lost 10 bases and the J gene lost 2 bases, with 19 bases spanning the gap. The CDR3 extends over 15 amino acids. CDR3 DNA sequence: TGCGCCACCAAGGGCAGGGGCGACTACACAGATACGCAGTATTTT. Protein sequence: CATKGRGDYTDTQYF.

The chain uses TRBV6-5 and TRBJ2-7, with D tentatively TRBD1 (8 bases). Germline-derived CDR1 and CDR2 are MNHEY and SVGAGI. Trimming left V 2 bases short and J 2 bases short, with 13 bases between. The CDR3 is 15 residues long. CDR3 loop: CASSYSGTGTYEQYF. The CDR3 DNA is TGTGCCAGCAGTTACAGCGGGACAGGAACCTACGAGCAGTACTTC.

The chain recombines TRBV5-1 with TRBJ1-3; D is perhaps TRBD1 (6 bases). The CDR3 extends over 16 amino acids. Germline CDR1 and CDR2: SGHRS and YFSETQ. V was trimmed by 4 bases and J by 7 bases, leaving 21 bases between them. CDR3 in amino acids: CASSPAGGGFVNTIYF. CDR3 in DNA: TGCGCCAGCAGCCCGGCCGGGGGGGGCTTTGTGAACACCATATATTTT.

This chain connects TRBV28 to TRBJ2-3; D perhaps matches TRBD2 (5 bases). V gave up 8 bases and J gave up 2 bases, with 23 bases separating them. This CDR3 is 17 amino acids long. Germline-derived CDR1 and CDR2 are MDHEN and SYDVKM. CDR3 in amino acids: CASSTPYGLAFTDTQYF. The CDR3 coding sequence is TGTGCCAGCTCAACCCCTTATGGGCTAGCATTCACAGATACGCAGTATTTT.

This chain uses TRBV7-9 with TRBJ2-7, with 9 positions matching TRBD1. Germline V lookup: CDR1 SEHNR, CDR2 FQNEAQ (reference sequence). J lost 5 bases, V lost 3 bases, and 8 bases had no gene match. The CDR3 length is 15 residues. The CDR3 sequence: CASSFSGTGSHEQYF. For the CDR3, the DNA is TGTGCCAGCAGCTTCTCCGGGACAGGGTCCCACGAGCAGTACTTC.

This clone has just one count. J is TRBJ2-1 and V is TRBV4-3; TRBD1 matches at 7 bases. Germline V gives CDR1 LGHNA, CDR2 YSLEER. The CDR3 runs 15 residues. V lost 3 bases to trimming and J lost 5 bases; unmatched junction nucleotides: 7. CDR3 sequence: CASSHDAGTDNEQFF. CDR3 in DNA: TGCGCCAGCAGCCATGACGCAGGGACAGACAATGAGCAGTTCTTC.

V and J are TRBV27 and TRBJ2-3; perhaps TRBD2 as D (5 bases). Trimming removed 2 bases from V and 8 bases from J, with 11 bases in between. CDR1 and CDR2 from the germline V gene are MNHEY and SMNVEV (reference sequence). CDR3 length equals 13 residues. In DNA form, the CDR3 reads TGTGCCAGCAGTTTAACTAGGGCCGCTACGCAGTATTTT. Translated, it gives CASSLTRAATQYF.

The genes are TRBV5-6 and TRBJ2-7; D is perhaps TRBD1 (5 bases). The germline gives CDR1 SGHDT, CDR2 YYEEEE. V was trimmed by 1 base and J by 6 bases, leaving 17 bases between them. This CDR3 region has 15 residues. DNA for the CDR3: TGTGCCAGCAGCTTGATCAGGGAAGTGTTCGGCGAGCAGTACTTC. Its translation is CASSLIREVFGEQYF. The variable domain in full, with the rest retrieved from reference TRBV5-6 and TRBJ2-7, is DAGVTQSPTHLIKTRGQQVTLRCSPKSGHDTVSWYQQALGQGPQFIFQYYEEEERQRGNFPDRFSGHQFPNYSSELNVNALLLGDSALYLCASSLIREVFGEQYFGPGTRLTVT.

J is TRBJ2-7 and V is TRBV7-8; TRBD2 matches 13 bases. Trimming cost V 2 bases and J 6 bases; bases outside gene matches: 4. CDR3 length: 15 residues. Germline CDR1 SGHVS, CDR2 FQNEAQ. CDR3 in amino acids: CASSLSRTSGGEQYF. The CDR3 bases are TGTGCCAGCAGCTTATCCAGGACTAGCGGGGGCGAGCAGTACTTC.

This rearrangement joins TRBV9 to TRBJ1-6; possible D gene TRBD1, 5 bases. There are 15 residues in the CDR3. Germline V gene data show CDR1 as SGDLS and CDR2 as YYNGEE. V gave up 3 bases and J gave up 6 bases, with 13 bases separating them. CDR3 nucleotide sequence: TGTGCCAGCAGCGCTTTCCAGGGCTCTAATTCACCCCTCCACTTT. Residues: CASSAFQGSNSPLHF.

CDR3 in DNA: TGTGCCAGCAGCGTAGGCCTAGCGGGGGTCAATGAGCAGTTCTTC. Residues: CASSVGLAGVNEQFF. The genes are TRBV9 and TRBJ2-1; 10 nucleotides agree with TRBD2. V lost 0 bases, J lost 6 bases, and 3 bases stayed unmatched. This CDR3 comprises 15 residues. CDR1 and CDR2 from the germline V gene are SGDLS and YYNGEE.

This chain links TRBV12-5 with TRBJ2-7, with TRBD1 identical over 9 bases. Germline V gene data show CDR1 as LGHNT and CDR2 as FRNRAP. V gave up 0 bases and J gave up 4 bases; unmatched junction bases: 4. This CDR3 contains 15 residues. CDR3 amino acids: CASGLVYRGPYEQYF. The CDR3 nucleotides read TGTGCTAGTGGTTTGGTCTACAGGGGGCCATACGAGCAGTACTTC. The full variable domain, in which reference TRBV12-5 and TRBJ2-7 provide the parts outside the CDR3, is DARVTQTPRHKVTEMGQEVTMRCQPILGHNTVFWYRQTMMQGLELLAYFRNRAPLDDSGMPKDRFSAEMPDATLATLKIQPSEPRDSAVYFCASGLVYRGPYEQYFGPGTRLTVT.

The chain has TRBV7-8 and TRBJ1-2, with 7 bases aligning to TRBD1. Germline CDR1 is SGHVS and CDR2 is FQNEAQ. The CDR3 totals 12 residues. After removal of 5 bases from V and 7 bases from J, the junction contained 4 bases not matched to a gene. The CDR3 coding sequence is TGTGCCAGCAGCCCCGACAGGGTTGGCTACACCTTC. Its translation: CASSPDRVGYTF.

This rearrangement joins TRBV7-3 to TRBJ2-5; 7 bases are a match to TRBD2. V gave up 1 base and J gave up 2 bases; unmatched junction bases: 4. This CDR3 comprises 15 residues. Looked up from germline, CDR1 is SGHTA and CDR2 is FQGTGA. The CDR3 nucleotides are TGTGCCAGCAGCTTAATTAGCGGGCCTCAAGAGACCCAGTACTTC. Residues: CASSLISGPQETQYF.

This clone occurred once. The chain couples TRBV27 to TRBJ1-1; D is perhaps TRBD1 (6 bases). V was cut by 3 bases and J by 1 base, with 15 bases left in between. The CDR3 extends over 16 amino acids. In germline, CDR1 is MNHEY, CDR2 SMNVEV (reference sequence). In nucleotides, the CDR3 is TGTGCCAGCAGTTTGAAACAGGGATATTGGAACACTGAAGCTTTCTTT. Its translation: CASSLKQGYWNTEAFF.

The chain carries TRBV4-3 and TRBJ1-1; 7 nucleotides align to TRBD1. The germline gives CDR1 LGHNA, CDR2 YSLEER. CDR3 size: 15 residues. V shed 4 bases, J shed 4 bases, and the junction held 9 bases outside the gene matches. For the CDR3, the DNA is TGCGCCAGCAGCCCCCAGGGGGGCGCGGGCACTGAAGCTTTCTTT. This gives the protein CASSPQGGAGTEAFF.

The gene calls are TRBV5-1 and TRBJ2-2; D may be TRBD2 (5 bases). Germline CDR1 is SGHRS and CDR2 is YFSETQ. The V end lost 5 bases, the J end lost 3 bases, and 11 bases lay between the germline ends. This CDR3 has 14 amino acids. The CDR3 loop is CASRWLADTGELFF. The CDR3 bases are TGCGCCAGCAGGTGGCTAGCCGACACCGGGGAGCTGTTTTTT. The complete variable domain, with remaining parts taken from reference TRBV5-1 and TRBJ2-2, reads KAGVTQTPRYLIKTRGQQVTLSCSPISGHRSVSWYQQTPGQGLQFLFEYFSETQRNKGNFPGRFSGRQFSNSRSEMNVSTLELGDSALYLCASRWLADTGELFFGEGSRLTVL.

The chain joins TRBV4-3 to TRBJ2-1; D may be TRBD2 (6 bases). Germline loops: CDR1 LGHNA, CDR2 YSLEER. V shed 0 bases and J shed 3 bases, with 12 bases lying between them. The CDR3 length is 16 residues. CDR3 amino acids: CASSQDLSGYYNEQFF. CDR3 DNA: TGCGCCAGCAGCCAAGATCTTAGCGGTTACTACAATGAGCAGTTCTTC.

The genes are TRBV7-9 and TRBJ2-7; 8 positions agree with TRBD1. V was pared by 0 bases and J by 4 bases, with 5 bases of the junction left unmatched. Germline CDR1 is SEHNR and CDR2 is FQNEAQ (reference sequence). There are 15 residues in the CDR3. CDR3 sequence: CASSLAAGTGYEQYF. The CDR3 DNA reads TGTGCCAGCAGCTTAGCCGCCGGGACAGGATACGAGCAGTACTTC. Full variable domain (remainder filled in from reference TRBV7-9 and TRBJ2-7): DTGVSQNPRHKITKRGQNVTFRCDPISEHNRLYWYRQTLGQGPEFLTYFQNEAQLEKSRLLSDRFSAERPKGSFSTLEIQRTEQGDSAMYLCASSLAAGTGYEQYFGPGTRLTVT.

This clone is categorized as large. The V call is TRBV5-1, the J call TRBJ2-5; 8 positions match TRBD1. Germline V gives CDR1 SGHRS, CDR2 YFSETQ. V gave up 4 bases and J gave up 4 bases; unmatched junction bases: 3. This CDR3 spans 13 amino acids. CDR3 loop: CASSADRVETQYF. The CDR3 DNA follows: TGCGCCAGCAGCGCGGACAGGGTAGAGACCCAGTACTTC.

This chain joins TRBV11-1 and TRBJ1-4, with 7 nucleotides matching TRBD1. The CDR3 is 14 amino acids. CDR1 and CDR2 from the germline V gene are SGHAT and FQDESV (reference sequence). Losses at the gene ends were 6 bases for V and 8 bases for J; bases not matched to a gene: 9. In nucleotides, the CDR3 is TGTGCCAGCAGTCTTACAGGGGCTGGGGAAAAACTGTTTTTT. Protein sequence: CASSLTGAGEKLFF. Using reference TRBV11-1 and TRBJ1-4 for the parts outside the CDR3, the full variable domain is EAEVAQSPRYKITEKSQAVAFWCDPISGHATLYWYRQILGQGPELLVQFQDESVVDDSQLPKDRFSAERLKGVDSTLKIQPAELGDSAMYLCASSLTGAGEKLFFGSGTQLSVL.